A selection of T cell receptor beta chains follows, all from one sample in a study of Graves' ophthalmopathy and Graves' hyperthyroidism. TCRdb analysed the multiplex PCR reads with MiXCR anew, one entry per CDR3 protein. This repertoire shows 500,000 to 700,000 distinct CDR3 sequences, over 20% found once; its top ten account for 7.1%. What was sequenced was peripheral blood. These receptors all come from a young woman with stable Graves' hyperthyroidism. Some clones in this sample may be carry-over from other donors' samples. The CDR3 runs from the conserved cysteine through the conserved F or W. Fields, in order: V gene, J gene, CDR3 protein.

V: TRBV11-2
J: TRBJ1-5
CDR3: CASSLEAEPNQPQHF

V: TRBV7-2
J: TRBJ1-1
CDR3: CASRSVTEAFF

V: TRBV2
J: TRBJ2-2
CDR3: CASGVMDGELFF

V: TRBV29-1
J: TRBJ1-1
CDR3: CSAVDRLNTEAFF

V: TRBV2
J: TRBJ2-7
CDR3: CASTQGGGLGYEQYF

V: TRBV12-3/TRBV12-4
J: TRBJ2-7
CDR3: CASSPTGGISYEQYF

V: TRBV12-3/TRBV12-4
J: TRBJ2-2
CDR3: CASSLAGDHGELFF

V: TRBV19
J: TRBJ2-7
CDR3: CASSIAGLAGVPSSYEQYF

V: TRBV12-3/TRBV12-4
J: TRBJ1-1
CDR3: CASSGENTEAFF

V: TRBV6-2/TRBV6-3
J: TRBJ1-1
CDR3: CASSPQGGRAFF

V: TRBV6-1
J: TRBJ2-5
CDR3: CASSTRTPKMGETQYF

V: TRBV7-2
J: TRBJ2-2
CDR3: CATRQGRATGELFF

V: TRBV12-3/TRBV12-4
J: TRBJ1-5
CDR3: CASSFKGLSQPQHF

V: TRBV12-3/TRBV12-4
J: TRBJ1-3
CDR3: CASSFPSRGPGAAGNTVYF

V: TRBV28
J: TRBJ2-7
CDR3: CASSRPGLAGETDEQYF

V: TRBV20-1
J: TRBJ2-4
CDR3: CRARTGGPFDKNIKYF

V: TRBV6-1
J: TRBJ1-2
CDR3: CASRGLMSYGYTF

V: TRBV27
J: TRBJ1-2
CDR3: CASSRKSNYGYTF

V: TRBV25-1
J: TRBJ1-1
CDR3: CASSDPHGPGAFTEAFF

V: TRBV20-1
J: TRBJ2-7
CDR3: CSAREQRDYEQYF

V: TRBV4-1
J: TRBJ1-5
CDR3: CASSQERPTGNQPQHF

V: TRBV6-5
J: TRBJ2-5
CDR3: CASSYGRGGAQTQYF

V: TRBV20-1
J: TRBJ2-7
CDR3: CSATGTYYEQYF

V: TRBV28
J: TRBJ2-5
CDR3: CASSLGTGGIETQYF

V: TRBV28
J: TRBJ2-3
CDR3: CASRNERDPTDTQYF

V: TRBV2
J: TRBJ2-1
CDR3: CASSEASSVHEQFF

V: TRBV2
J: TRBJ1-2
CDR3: CASSYGNYGYTF

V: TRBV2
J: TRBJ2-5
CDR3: CATYGGLGETQYF

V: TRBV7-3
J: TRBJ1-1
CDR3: CASSATQNTEAFF

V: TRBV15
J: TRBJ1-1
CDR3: CATSRERGGLGTEAFF

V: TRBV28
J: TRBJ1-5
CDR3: CASSLFGIRQPQHF

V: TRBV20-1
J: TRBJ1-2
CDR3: CSATDRVDYGYTF